The next 11 T cell receptor beta chains were all read from a single sample in a study of T cells in Graves' hyperthyroidism and ophthalmopathy. RNA transcripts provided the source from which TCR beta CDR3 regions were amplified. With the HTBI primer set, the TCR CDR3 went through a first round of RT-PCR. TCRdb re-analysed the multiplex PCR reads in MiXCR, keeping a single row per CDR3 protein. This sample carries about 500,000 distinct CDR3 sequences, 16% of them seen once, and the ten largest clones take roughly 18%. The sequencing sample was made of blood. The receptors were gathered from a woman in her late teens or twenties with Graves' hyperthyroidism.

This chain connects TRBV27 to TRBJ2-1, with no clear D. The CDR3 contains 17 residues. Trimming removed 7 bases from V and 0 bases from J, with 19 bases in between. Germline lookup yields CDR1 MNHEY and CDR2 SMNVEV (reference sequence). As DNA, the CDR3 is TGTGCCAGCACCCAACGGTCGGCAGGAATCTCCTACAATGAGCAGTTCTTC. This translates into CASTQRSAGISYNEQFF.

The J gene is TRBJ1-2, the V gene TRBV6-1; weak D call: TRBD1 (5 bases). Germline CDR1 is MNHNS and CDR2 is SASEGT. The CDR3 sequence is 14 residues long. The germline V and J ends were trimmed by 7 bases and 0 bases, with 12 bases remaining between them. The CDR3 DNA follows: TGTGCCAGCAACCGATTCAGGGCTAACTATGGCTACACCTTC. It specifies CASNRFRANYGYTF.

This clonotype was recorded many times. The V gene is TRBV12-3 or TRBV12-4, the J gene TRBJ2-1, with D maybe TRBD2 (5 bases). The length of the CDR3 is 17 residues. V was pared by 5 bases and J by 3 bases, with 20 bases between. CDR3 sequence (DNA): TGTGCCAGCAGTCCCGCTCTTCGGGTGAGCGGCTACAATGAGCAGTTCTTC. Its translation: CASSPALRVSGYNEQFF.

The V gene is TRBV27, the J gene TRBJ2-7; D remains unclear. CDR3 size: 14 residues. V shed 2 bases and J shed 2 bases, with 10 bases lying between them. The V gene's germline CDR1 is MNHEY and CDR2 SMNVEV (reference sequence). The CDR3, as DNA: TGTGCCAGCAGTTTAGGTCCAATTACCTACGAGCAGTACTTC. Amino acids: CASSLGPITYEQYF.

This clonotype was detected only a few times. The rearrangement uses TRBV18 and TRBJ1-1, with unresolved D. This CDR3 has 13 amino acids. Germline lookup yields CDR1 KGHSH and CDR2 LQKENI. The V gene lost 3 bases and the J gene lost 4 bases, with 9 bases spanning the gap. As DNA, the CDR3 is TGTGCCAGCTCACCCAGTGAGGTCACTGAAGCTTTCTTT. The encoded protein is CASSPSEVTEAFF.

This clonotype was observed a few times. This chain uses TRBV7-2 with TRBJ2-5; D perhaps matches TRBD2 (6 bases). The CDR3 spans 14 residues. Germline CDR1 reads SGHTA; CDR2 reads FQGNSA. V shed 6 bases and J shed 5 bases, with 16 bases lying between them. The CDR3: CASSEGASAETQYF. The CDR3 bases are TGTGCCAGCAGTGAAGGAGCTAGCGCTGAGACCCAGTACTTC.

This clonotype has at least ten counts. V and J are TRBV11-2 and TRBJ2-1; 7 bases map to TRBD2. The CDR3 is 15 residues long. Germline V gene lookup returns CDR1 SGHAT and CDR2 FQNNGV. J was trimmed by 4 bases and V by 3 bases; bases with no gene match: 6. The DNA for the CDR3 is TGTGCCAGCAGCTTCAGCGGGACTAAGTACAATGAGCAGTTCTTC. The encoded protein is CASSFSGTKYNEQFF.

The V gene is TRBV29-1, the J gene TRBJ2-1, with TRBD2 identical over 14 bases. The CDR3 spans 15 residues. The ends lost 4 bases at V and 7 bases at J; junction bases unmatched: 6. The germline V gene has CDR1 SQVTM and CDR2 ANQGSEA. The CDR3 region has the DNA TGCAGCGTTGGGAGAGGGACTAGCGGGAGTAATGAGCAGTTCTTC. It translates to CSVGRGTSGSNEQFF.

The sample holds a few counts of this clonotype. The chain employs TRBV13 and TRBJ1-1; TRBD1 aligns across 8 bases. The CDR3 is made up of 15 amino acids. Trimming took 4 bases from V and 5 from J; bases not matched to a gene: 9. Germline V gene sequence: CDR1 PRHDT, CDR2 FYEKMQ (reference sequence). The CDR3 DNA follows: TGTGCCAGCAGCTCGGACAGGGATCGGTTAACTGAAGCTTTCTTT. Translation: CASSSDRDRLTEAFF.

This clonotype was seen many times. A read error may account for a junction end that differs from germline. J is TRBJ2-1 and V is TRBV7-7, with no clear D. Germline V CDR1 and CDR2: SSHAT, FNYEAQ (reference sequence). CDR3 size: 16 residues. This CDR3 is CASSPRLLSSYNEQFF. In DNA form, the CDR3 reads TGTGCTAGCAGCCCCCGACTGCTCAGCTCCTACAATGAGCAGTTCTTC.

This clonotype was found a few times. The chain uses TRBV7-2 and TRBJ1-2; tentative D call: TRBD1 (5 bases). This CDR3 is built from 12 residues. V lost 1 base to trimming and J lost 8 bases, with 8 bases between them. Germline-derived CDR1 and CDR2 are SGHTA and FQGNSA. The CDR3 is CASSLGEGGYTF. The CDR3, as DNA: TGTGCCAGCAGCTTAGGGGAGGGGGGCTACACCTTC.